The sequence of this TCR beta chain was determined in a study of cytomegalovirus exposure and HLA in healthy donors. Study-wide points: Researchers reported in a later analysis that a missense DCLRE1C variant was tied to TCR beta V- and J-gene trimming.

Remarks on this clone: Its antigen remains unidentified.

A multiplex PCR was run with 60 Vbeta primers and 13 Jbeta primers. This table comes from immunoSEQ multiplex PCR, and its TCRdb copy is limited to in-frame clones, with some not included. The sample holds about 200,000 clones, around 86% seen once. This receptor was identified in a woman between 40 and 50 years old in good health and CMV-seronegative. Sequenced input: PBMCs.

Here the CDR3 reads CATSGTGDVGYTF. CDR3 nucleotide sequence: TGTGCCACCTCCGGGACAGGGGACGTCGGCTACACCTTC. The V call is TRBV19, the J call TRBJ1-2; 10 bases line up with TRBD1. Germline lookup yields CDR1 LNHDA and CDR2 SQIVND (reference sequence). This CDR3 comprises 13 residues. V gave up 10 bases and J gave up 8 bases; unmatched junction bases: 10.